The clone carrying this T cell receptor beta chain was seen many times. The CDR3 is 13 amino acids. V was clipped by 1 base and J by 5 bases, with 6 bases between them. Germline V gene data show CDR1 as SEHNR and CDR2 as FQNEAQ (reference sequence). The data derive from a study of T cells in Graves' hyperthyroidism and ophthalmopathy. Using around 10 ml of fresh peripheral blood, PBMCs were prepared. Regions amplified from RNA transcripts were the TCR beta CDR3 regions. RT-PCR in the first round (using the HTBI primer set) targeted the TCR CDR3. MiXCR was run by TCRdb on the multiplex PCR reads, yielding one entry per CDR3 protein. The repertoire has 400,000 to 500,000 distinct CDR3 sequences, roughly 14% of them found once; the top ten carry over 10%.

The chain employs TRBV7-9 and TRBJ2-1; D gene uncertain. Sample: blood. This TCR derives from a young man with Graves' ophthalmopathy. The CDR3 protein is CASSLETDNEQFF. The CDR3 region has the DNA TGTGCCAGCAGCTTAGAGACCGACAATGAGCAGTTCTTC.